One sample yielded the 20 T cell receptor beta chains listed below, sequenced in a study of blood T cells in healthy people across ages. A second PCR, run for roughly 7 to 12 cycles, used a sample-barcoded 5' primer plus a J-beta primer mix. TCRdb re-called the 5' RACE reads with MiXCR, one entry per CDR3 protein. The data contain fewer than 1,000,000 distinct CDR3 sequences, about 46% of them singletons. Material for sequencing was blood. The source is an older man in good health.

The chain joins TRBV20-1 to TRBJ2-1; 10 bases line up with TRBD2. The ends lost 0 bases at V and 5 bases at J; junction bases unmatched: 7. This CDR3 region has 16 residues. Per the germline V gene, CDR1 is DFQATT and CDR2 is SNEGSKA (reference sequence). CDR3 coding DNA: TGCAGTGCTAGAGATTTACGAGCGGGAGGGGACAATGAGCAGTTCTTC. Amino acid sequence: CSARDLRAGGDNEQFF.

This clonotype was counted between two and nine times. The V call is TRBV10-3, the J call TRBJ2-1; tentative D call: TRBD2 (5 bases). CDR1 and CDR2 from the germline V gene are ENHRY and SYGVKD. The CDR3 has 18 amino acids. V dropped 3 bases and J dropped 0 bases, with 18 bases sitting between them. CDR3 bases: TGTGCCATCAGTGACCCCGGGATAGGCGCGAGCTCCTACAATGAGCAGTTCTTC. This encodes CAISDPGIGASSYNEQFF.

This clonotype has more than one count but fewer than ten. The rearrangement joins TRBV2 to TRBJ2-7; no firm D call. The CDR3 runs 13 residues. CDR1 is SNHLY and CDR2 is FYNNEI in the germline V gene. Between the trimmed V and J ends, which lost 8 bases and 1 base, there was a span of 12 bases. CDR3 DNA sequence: TGTGCCAGCGATTTGGGCATATCCTACGAGCAGTACTTC. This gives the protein CASDLGISYEQYF.

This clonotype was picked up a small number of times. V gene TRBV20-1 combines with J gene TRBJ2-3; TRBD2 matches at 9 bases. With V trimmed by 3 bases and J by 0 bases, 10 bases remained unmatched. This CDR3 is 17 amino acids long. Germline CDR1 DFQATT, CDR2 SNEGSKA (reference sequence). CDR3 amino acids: CSARGGLAGPSTDTQYF. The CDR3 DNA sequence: TGCAGTGCTAGGGGGGGGCTAGCGGGACCTAGCACAGATACGCAGTATTTT.

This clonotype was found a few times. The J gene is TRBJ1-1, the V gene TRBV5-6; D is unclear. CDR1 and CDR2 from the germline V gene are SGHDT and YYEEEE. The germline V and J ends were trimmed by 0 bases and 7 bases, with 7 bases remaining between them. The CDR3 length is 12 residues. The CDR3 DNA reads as TGTGCCAGCAGCTTGGCACAATTTGAAGCTTTCTTT. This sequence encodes CASSLAQFEAFF.

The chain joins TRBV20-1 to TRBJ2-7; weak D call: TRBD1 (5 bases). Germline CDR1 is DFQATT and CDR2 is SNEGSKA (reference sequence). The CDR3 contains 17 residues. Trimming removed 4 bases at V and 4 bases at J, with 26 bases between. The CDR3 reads CSATPGGAGPIGYEQYF. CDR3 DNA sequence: TGCAGTGCTACACCCGGTGGGGCAGGACCTATTGGGTACGAGCAGTACTTC.

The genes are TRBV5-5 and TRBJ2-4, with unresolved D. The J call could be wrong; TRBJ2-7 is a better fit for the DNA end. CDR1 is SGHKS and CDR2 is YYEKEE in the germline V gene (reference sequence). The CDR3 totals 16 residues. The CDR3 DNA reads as TGTGCCAGCAGCTTGGGAGGAGATACCGCCTTCTACGAGCAGTACTTC. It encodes CASSLGGDTAFYEQYF.

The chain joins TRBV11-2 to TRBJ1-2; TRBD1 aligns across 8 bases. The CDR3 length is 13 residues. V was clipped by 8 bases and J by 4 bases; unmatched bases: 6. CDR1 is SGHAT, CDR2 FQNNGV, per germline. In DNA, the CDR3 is TGTGCCAGCCGCTCAGGGGGCGTCTATGGCTACACCTTC. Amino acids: CASRSGGVYGYTF.

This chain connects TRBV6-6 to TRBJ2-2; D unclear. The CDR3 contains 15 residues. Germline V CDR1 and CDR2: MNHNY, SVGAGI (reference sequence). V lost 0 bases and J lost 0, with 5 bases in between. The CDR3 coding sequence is TGTGCCAGCAGTTACTCTGATGCGAACACCGGGGAGCTGTTTTTT. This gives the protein CASSYSDANTGELFF.

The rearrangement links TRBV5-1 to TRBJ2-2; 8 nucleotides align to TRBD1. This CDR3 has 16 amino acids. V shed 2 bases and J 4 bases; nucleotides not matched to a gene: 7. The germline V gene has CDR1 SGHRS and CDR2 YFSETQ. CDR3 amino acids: CASSFTQGATTGELFF. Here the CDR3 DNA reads TGCGCCAGCAGCTTTACCCAGGGGGCGACCACCGGGGAGCTGTTTTTT.

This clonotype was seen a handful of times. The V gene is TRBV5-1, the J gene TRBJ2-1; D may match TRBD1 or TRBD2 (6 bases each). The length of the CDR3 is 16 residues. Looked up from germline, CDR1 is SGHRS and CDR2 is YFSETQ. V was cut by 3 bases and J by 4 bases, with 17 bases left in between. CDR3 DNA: TGCGCCAGCAGCTCCTCGGGGGCGGCTCCATACAATGAGCAGTTCTTC. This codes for CASSSSGAAPYNEQFF.

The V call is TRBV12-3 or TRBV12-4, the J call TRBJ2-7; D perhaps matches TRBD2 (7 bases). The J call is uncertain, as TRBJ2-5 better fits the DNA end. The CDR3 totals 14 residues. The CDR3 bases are TGTGCCAGCAGCCCGGGGGGCGCGAGGGAGACCCAGTACTTC. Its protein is CASSPGGARETQYF.

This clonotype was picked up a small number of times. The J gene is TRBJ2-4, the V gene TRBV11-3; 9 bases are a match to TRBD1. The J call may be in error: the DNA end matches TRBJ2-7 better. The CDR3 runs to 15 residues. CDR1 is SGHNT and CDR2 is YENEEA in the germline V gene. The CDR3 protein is CASSYEGQGNYEQYF. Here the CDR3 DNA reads TGTGCCAGCAGCTACGAGGGACAGGGAAACTACGAGCAGTACTTC.

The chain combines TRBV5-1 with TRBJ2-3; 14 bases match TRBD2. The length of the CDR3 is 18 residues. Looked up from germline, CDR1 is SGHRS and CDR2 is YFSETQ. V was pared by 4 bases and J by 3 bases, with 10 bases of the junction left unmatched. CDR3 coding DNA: TGCGCCAGCAGCCCGTATCCCGGGACTAGCGGGAGAACAGATACGCAGTATTTT. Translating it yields CASSPYPGTSGRTDTQYF.

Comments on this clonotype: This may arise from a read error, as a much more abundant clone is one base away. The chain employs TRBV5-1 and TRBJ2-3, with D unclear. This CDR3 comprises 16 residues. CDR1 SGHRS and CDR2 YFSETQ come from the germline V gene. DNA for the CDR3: TGCGCCAGCGGCTTGGACGGCGAGCCTAGCACAGATACGCAGTATTTT. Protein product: CASGLDGEPSTDTQYF.

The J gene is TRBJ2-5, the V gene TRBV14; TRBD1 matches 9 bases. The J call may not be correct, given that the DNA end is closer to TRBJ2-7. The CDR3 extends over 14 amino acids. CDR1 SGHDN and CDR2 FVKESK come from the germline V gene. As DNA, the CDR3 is TGTGCCAGCAGCCGTAACGGACAGGGGTACGAGCAGTACTTC. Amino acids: CASSRNGQGYEQYF.

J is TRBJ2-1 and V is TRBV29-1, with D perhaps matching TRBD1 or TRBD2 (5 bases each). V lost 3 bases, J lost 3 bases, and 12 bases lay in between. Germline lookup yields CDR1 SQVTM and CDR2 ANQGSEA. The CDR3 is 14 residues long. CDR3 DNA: TGCAGCGTTGACAGGGACCTCAACTACAATGAGCAGTTCTTC. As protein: CSVDRDLNYNEQFF.

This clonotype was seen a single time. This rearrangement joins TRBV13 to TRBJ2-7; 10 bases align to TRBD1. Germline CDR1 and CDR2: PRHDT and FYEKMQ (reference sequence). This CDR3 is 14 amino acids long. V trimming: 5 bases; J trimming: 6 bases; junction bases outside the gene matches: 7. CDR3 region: CASSRGTGDLEQYF. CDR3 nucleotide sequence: TGTGCCAGCAGCCGCGGGACAGGGGACCTCGAGCAGTACTTC.

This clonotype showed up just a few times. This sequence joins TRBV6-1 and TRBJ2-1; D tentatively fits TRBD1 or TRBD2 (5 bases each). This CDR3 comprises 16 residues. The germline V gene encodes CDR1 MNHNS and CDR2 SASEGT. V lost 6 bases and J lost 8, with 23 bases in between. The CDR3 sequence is CASSLRDDLPRDEQFF. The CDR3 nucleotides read TGTGCCAGCAGCCTCCGGGACGACCTACCCCGCGATGAGCAGTTCTTC.

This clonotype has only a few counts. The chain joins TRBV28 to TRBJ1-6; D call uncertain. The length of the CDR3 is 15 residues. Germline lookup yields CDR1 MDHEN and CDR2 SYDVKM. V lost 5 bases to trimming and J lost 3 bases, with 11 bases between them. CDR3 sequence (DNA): TGTGCCAGCAGTCCGCCAGAGCTCTATAATTCACCCCTCCACTTT. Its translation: CASSPPELYNSPLHF.